This T cell receptor beta chain was captured in a study of OX40 agonist ivuxolimab in advanced cancers. Study-wide background: Under the entry rules, prior anti-PD-1, anti-PD-L1 or anti-CTLA-4 therapy was allowed, and around 36% had some.

Looked up from germline, CDR1 is GTSNPN and CDR2 is SVGIG (reference sequence). Trimming took 2 bases from V and 9 from J, leaving 18 bases between them. The CDR3 runs 14 residues. Only a few counts were recorded for this clone. Assay used: immunoSEQ multiplex PCR; TCRdb lists only in-frame clones, some missing. Among 70,000 or so clones listed, 85% to 90% were seen once. On cycle 4 day 1 and cycle 7 day 1, as well as at baseline, blood was sampled. The chain joins TRBV30 to TRBJ2-3; D uncertain. The sequenced sample was CD4+ or CD8+ T cells sorted from blood, obtained in a trial of the OX40 agonist ivuxolimab. The clonotype was recovered from an adult with an advanced solid tumor such as melanoma, head and neck, liver or kidney cancer. This chain's CDR3 is CAWSSRVTRSTQYF. As DNA, the CDR3 is TGTGCCTGGAGTTCCCGGGTCACCAGGTCGACGCAGTATTTT.